These 15 T cell receptor beta chains originate from one sample sequenced in a study of T cell responses to AZD1222 COVID-19 vaccine. This table comes from immunoSEQ multiplex PCR, and its TCRdb copy is limited to in-frame clones, with some not included. The sample has some 86,000 clones, 90% to 95% seen once; the top ten hold approximately 5.5%. Sequencing was performed on peripheral blood, taken on day 0 of AZD1222 vaccination. The receptors originated from an adult in good health.

The rearrangement joins TRBV21-1 to TRBJ2-3; no check of the table's D call, TRBD2, against the DNA was made. TRBV21-1 counts as a pseudogene. This CDR3 contains 17 residues. Here the CDR3 DNA reads TGTGCCAGCAGCAAAAAGTTTAGCGGGAGTTACGCCTCTACGCAGTATTTT. It codes for CASSKKFSGSYASTQYF.

The chain links TRBV7-2 to TRBJ2-7, with 8 nucleotides matching TRBD2. J lost 7 bases, V lost 6 bases, and 11 bases had no gene match. CDR1 and CDR2 from the germline V gene are SGHTA and FQGNSA. There are 14 residues in the CDR3. The CDR3 DNA is TGTGCCAGCAGGCGGGGACTAGGGGCCGGGGAGCAGTACTTC. It translates to CASRRGLGAGEQYF.

V is TRBV29-1 and J is TRBJ1-1; no clear D. Germline V gene sequence: CDR1 SQVTM, CDR2 ANQGSEA. Between the trimmed V and J ends, which lost 7 bases and 5 bases, there was a span of 14 bases. CDR3 length: 12 amino acids. Here the CDR3 DNA reads TGCAGCGCCCTAAGTTGGGAAACTGAAGCTTTCTTT. Amino acids: CSALSWETEAFF.

This chain joins TRBV4-2 and TRBJ1-4; D is unresolved. CDR3 length: 14 amino acids. V shed 6 bases and J shed 0 bases, with 8 bases lying between them. Germline CDR1 is LGHNA and CDR2 is YNFKEQ. Here the CDR3 reads CASSRGATNEKLFF. The CDR3 bases are TGTGCCAGCAGTCGCGGTGCAACTAATGAAAAACTGTTTTTT.

The chain has TRBV2 and TRBJ2-1, with TRBD2 identical over 10 bases. Trimming at V came to 2 bases and at J to 7 bases, leaving 8 bases not matched to a gene. The germline V gene has CDR1 SNHLY and CDR2 FYNNEI. This CDR3 is built from 16 residues. CDR3 nucleotide sequence: TGTGCCAGCAGTGAATCCTCGGGACTAGCGTTGAATGAGCAGTTCTTC. Amino acids: CASSESSGLALNEQFF.

The chain joins TRBV5-1 to TRBJ2-1; 9 bases align to TRBD2. Looked up from germline, CDR1 is SGHRS and CDR2 is YFSETQ. The CDR3 is made up of 15 amino acids. Trimming took 5 bases from V and 4 from J; bases not matched to a gene: 7. CDR3: CASSSGTSPYNEQFF. The DNA for the CDR3 is TGCGCCAGCAGTTCCGGGACTAGCCCTTACAATGAGCAGTTCTTC.

CDR3 sequence: CASSLSSRVGSPLHF. The CDR3 region has the DNA TGTGCCAGCAGTTTATCGAGCAGGGTTGGTTCACCCCTCCACTTT. The J gene is TRBJ1-6, the V gene TRBV27, with D tentatively TRBD1 (5 bases). V was trimmed by 0 bases and J by 9 bases, leaving 12 bases between them. Per the germline V gene, CDR1 is MNHEY and CDR2 is SMNVEV (reference sequence). CDR3 size: 15 residues.

This chain joins TRBV5-4 and TRBJ2-1, with 7 bases aligning to TRBD2. The CDR3 runs 15 residues. Trimming removed 2 bases from V and 3 bases from J; junction bases left unmatched: 5. From germline, CDR1 is SGHNT and CDR2 YYREEE (reference sequence). CDR3 coding DNA: TGTGCCAGCAGCTTAGGCGGGGGAGGCTACAATGAGCAGTTCTTC. This translates into CASSLGGGGYNEQFF.

This chain links TRBV12-3 or TRBV12-4 with TRBJ1-6; D is undetermined. Trimming took 1 base from V and 8 from J, leaving 3 bases between them. The CDR3 has 12 amino acids. The DNA for the CDR3 is TGTGCCAGCAGTTTAGAGGATTCACCCCTCCACTTT. As protein: CASSLEDSPLHF.

The count of this clone is one. The CDR3 sequence: CASSGTAPLGTF. The DNA for the CDR3 is TGTGCCAGCAGCGGGACAGCACCACTCGGGACCTTC. The rearrangement links TRBV28 to TRBJ1-2; 7 nucleotides align to TRBD1. J gave up 14 bases and V 6 bases, and 12 bases lay outside the gene matches. Germline CDR1 and CDR2: MDHEN and SYDVKM. The length of the CDR3 is 12 residues.

This clone has a handful of counts. V gene TRBV29-1 combines with J gene TRBJ2-5, with D possibly being TRBD1 (5 bases). CDR1 and CDR2 (germline): SQVTM, ANQGSEA. V shed 5 bases and J shed 5 bases, with 12 bases lying between them. The CDR3 sequence is 12 residues long. DNA for the CDR3: TGCAGCGTTTATATAGGGGCTGAGACCCAGTACTTC. The encoded protein is CSVYIGAETQYF.

The chain has TRBV11-2 and TRBJ1-1, with D possibly matching TRBD1 (5 bases). The germline gives CDR1 SGHAT, CDR2 FQNNGV. The V and J ends lost 4 bases and 11 bases respectively, with 14 bases between them. CDR3 length: 12 amino acids. The CDR3 DNA sequence: TGTGCCAGCAGCTGGTGGGACCGAAAGGCTTTCTTT. Translation gives CASSWWDRKAFF.

This rearrangement joins TRBV4-2 to TRBJ2-7; D is undetermined. The ends were cut back, 0 bases at V and 0 bases at J, with 9 bases in the middle. Germline V gives CDR1 LGHNA, CDR2 YNFKEQ. The CDR3 consists of 15 residues. CDR3 sequence reads: CASSQEKGLSYEQYF. The DNA of the CDR3 is TGTGCCAGCAGCCAAGAGAAAGGCCTCTCCTACGAGCAGTACTTC.

The chain is built from TRBV28 and TRBJ2-1; TRBD1 aligns across 8 bases. The CDR3 is 15 residues long. Germline V CDR1 and CDR2: MDHEN, SYDVKM. V was pared by 6 bases and J by 2 bases, with 6 bases of the junction left unmatched. CDR3 region: CASRGAGGPYNEQFF. The CDR3, as DNA: TGTGCCAGCAGAGGAGCAGGGGGCCCCTACAATGAGCAGTTCTTC.

The rearrangement links TRBV28 to TRBJ2-2, with 10 bases identical to TRBD2. The CDR3 totals 19 residues. The germline gives CDR1 MDHEN, CDR2 SYDVKM. J lost 4 bases, V lost 5 bases, and 16 bases had no gene match. In DNA, the CDR3 is TGTGCCAGCAGTCCCGGACTAGCGGAGACCCGGGTTGTCACCGGGGAGCTGTTTTTT. Its protein product is CASSPGLAETRVVTGELFF.